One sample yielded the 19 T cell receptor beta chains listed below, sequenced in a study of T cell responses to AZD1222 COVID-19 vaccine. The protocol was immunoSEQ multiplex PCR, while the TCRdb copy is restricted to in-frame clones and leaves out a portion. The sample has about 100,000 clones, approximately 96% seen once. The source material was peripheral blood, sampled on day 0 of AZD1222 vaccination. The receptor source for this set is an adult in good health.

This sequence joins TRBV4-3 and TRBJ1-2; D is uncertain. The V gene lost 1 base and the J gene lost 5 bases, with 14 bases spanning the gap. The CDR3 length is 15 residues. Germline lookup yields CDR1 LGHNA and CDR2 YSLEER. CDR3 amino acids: CASSQVGRGAYGYTF. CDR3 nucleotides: TGCGCCAGCAGCCAAGTTGGTCGAGGAGCTTATGGCTACACCTTC.

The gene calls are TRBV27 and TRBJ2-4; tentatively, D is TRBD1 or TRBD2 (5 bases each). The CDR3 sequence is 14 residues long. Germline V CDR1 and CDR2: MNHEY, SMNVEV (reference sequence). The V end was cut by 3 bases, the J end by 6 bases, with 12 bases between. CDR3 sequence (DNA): TGTGCCAGCAGTTTTAGTAGGGACCCAAACATTCAGTACTTC. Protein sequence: CASSFSRDPNIQYF.

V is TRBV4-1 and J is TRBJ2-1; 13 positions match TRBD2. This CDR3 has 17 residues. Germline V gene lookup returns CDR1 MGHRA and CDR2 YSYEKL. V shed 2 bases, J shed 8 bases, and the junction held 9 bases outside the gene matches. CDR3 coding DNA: TGCGCCAGCAGCCAAAGCGCGAGACTAGCGGGAGGAGATGAGCAGTTCTTC. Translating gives CASSQSARLAGGDEQFF.

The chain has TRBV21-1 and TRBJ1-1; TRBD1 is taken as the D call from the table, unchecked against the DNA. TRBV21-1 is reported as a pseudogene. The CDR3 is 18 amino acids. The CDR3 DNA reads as TGTGCCAGCAGCGTTACCCCTAAACCCGGACAGACGAACACTGAAGCTTTCTTT. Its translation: CASSVTPKPGQTNTEAFF.

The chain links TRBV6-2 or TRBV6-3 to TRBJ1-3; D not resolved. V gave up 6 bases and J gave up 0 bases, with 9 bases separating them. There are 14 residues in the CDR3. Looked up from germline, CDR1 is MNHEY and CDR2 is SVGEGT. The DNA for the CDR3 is TGTGCCAGCAGCATCCGAAGCTCTGGAAACACCATATATTTT. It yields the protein CASSIRSSGNTIYF.

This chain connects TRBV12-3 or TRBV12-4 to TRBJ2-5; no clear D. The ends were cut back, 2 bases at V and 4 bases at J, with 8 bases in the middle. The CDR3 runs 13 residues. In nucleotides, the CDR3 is TGTGCCAGCAGTTTAAGGGCCGGAGAGACCCAGTACTTC. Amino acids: CASSLRAGETQYF.

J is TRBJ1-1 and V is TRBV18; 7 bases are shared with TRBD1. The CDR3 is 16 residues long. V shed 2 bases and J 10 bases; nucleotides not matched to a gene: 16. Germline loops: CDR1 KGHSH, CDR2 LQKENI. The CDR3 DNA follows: TGTGCCAGCTCACCAAGGCCACAGGGGCAATTTCTAGGAGCTTTCTTT. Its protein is CASSPRPQGQFLGAFF.

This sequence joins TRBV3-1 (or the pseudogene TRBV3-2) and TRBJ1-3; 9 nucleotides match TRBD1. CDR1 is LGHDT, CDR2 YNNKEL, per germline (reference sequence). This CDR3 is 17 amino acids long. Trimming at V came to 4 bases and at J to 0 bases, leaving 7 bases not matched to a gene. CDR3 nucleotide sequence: TGTGCCAGCAGCCGATGGACAGGGGAAAGCTCTGGAAACACCATATATTTT. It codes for CASSRWTGESSGNTIYF.

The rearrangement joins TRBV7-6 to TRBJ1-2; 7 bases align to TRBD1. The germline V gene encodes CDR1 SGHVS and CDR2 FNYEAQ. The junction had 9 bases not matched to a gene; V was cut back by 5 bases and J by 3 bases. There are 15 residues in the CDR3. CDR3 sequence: CASSPNRGSDYGYTF. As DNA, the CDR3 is TGTGCCAGCAGCCCAAACAGGGGTTCCGACTATGGCTACACCTTC.

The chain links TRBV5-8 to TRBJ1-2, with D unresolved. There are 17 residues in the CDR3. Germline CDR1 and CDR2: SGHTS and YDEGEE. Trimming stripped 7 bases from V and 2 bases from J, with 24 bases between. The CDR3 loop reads CASRTAASRSRNYGYTF. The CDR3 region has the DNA TGTGCCAGCCGGACCGCGGCCTCCAGATCCAGGAACTATGGCTACACCTTC.

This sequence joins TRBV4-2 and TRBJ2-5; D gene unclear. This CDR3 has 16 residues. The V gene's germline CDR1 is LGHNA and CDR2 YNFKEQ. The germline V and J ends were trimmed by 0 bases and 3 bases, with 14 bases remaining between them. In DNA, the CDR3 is TGTGCCAGCAGCCAAGATCTGAACCGCCCAAAAGAGACCCAGTACTTC. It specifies CASSQDLNRPKETQYF.

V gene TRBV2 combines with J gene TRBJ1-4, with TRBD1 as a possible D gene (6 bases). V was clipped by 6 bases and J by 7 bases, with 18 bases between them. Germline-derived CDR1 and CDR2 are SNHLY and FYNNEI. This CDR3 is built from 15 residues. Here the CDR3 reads CASRLATGASEKLFF. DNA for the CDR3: TGTGCCAGCAGATTAGCGACAGGTGCATCTGAAAAACTGTTTTTT.

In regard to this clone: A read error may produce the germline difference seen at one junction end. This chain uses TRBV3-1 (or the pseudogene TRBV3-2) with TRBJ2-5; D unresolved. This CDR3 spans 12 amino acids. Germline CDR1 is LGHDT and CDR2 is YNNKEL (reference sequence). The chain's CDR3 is CASSQAGGPSNF. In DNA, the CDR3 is TGTGCCAGCAGCCAAGCGGGCGGCCCCTCGAACTTC.

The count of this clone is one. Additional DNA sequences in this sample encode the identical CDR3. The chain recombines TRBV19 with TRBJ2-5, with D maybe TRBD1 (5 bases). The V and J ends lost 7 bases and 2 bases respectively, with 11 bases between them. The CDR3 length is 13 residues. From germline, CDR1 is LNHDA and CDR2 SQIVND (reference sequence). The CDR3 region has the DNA TGTGCCAGTAATCAGGGAAGGCAAGAGACCCAGTACTTC. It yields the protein CASNQGRQETQYF.

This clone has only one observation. The CDR3, as DNA: TGTGCCAGCATCCCCCGACAGGGGGGCCAACCCTTTGCTTTCTTT. Encoded protein: CASIPRQGGQPFAFF. This chain joins TRBV7-3 and TRBJ1-1; TRBD1 matches at 9 bases. The CDR3 is 15 amino acids. The V gene end was trimmed by 7 bases and the J gene end by 11 bases; junction bases not matched to a gene: 17. Germline V lookup: CDR1 SGHTA, CDR2 FQGTGA.

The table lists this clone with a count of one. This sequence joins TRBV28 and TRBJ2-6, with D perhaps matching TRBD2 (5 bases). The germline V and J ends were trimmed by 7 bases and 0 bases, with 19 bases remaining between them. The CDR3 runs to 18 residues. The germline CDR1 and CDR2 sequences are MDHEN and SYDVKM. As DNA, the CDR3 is TGTGCCAGCACCACGGGAAGGAAGGTTCCCTCTGGGGCCAACGTCCTGACTTTC. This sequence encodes CASTTGRKVPSGANVLTF.

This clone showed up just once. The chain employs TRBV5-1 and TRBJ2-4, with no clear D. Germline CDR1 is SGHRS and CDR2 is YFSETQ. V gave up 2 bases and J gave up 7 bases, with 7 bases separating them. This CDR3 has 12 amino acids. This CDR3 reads CASSFPGNIQYF. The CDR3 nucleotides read TGCGCCAGCAGCTTCCCGGGTAACATTCAGTACTTC.

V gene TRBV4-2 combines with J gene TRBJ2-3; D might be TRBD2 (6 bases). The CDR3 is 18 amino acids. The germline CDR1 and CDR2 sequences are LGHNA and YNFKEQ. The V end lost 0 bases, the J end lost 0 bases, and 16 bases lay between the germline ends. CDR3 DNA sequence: TGTGCCAGCAGCCAAGACACGGTGGCGGGGCCTAGCACAGATACGCAGTATTTT. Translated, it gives CASSQDTVAGPSTDTQYF.

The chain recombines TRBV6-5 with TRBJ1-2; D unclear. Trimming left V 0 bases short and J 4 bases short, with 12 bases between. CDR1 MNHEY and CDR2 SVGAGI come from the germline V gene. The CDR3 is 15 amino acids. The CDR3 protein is CASSYSNMGSYGYTF. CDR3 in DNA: TGTGCCAGCAGTTACTCGAATATGGGATCCTATGGCTACACCTTC.